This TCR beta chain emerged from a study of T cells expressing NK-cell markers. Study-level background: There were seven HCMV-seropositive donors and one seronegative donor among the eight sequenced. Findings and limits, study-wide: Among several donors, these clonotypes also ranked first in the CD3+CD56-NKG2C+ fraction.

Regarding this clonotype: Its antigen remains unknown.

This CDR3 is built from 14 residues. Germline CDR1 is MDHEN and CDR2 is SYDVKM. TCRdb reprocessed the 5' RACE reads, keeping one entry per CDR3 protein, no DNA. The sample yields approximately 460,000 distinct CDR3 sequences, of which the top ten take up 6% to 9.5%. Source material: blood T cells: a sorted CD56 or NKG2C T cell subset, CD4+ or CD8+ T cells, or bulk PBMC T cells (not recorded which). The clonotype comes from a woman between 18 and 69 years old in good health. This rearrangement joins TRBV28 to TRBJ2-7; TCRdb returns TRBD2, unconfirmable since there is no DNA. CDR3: CASSSPGLNYEQYF.